This T cell receptor (beta chain) was sequenced during a study of T cells after yellow fever vaccination. The study, taken as a whole, reports: Clonotype sharing between CD4 and CD8 compartments was small. Among primary-vaccination clones, most reappeared after the booster, at 95% to 96% for CD4 and roughly 90% for CD8. Peak timing came faster in the weaker secondary response, day 5 versus 15. FACS-sorted repertoires might harbor abundant contaminating clonotypes from the bulk population.

Trimming pared 3 bases from V and 2 bases from J, leaving 11 bases between. The CDR3 consists of 15 residues. Germline V gene lookup returns CDR1 SGHTA and CDR2 FQGNSA. Comments on this clonotype: Its cognate antigen is unknown.

TCRdb ran MiXCR on the 5' RACE reads and lists one entry per CDR3 protein. The sample shows about 340,000 distinct CDR3 sequences, around 4.1% of them seen only once. Here the sequenced sample was PBMCs, taken 5 days after the yellow fever booster vaccination. This chain joins TRBV7-2 and TRBJ1-5; D not certain. The receptor was derived from a man aged 18 to 30 who received the YFV17D yellow fever vaccine. The CDR3 reads CASSLRFGGNQPQHF. Here the CDR3 DNA reads TGTGCCAGCAGCTTGAGGTTTGGGGGCAATCAGCCCCAGCATTTT.